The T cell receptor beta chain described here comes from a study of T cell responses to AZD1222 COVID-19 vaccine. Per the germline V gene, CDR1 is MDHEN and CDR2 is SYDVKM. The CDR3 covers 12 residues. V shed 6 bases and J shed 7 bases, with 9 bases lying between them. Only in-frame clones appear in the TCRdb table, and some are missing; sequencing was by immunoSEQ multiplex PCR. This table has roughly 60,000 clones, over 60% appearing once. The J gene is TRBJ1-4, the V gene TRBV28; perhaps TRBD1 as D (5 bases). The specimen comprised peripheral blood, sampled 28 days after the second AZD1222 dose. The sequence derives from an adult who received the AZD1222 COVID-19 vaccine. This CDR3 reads CASRGAAEKLFF. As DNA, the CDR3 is TGTGCCAGCAGAGGGGCCGCTGAAAAACTGTTTTTT.